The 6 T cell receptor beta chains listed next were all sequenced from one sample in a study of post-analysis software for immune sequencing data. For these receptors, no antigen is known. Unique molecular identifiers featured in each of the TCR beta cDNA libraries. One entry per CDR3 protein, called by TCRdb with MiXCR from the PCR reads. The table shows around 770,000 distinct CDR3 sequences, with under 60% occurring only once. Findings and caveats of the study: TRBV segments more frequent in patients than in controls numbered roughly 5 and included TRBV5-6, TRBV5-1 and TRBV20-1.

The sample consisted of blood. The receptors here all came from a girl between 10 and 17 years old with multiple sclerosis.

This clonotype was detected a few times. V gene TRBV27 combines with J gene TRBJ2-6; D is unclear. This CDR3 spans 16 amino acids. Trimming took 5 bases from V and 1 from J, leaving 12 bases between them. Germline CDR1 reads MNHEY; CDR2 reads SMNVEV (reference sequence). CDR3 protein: CASSLTMGSGANVLTF. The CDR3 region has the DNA TGTGCCAGCAGTCTGACCATGGGGTCTGGGGCCAACGTCCTGACTTTC.

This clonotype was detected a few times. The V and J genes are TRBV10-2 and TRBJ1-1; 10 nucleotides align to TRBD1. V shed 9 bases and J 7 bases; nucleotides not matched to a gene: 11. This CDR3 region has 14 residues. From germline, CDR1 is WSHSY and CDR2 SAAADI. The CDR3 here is CASRETGGRIEAFF. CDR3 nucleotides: TGCGCCAGTAGGGAGACAGGGGGCCGAATTGAAGCTTTCTTT.

CDR3 protein: CASRSENGAAYEQYF. The CDR3 coding sequence is TGTGCCAGCCGGAGCGAGAATGGGGCCGCGTACGAGCAGTACTTC. This chain uses TRBV27 with TRBJ2-7, with D perhaps matching TRBD1 (5 bases). This CDR3 comprises 15 residues. Trimming removed 8 bases at V and 4 bases at J, with 21 bases between. Germline lookup yields CDR1 MNHEY and CDR2 SMNVEV (reference sequence).

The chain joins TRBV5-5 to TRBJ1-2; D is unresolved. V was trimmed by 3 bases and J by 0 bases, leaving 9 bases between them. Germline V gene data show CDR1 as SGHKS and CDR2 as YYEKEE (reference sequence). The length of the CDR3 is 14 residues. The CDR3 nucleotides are TGTGCCAGCAGCTCATACGGTTCTAACTATGGCTACACCTTC. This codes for CASSSYGSNYGYTF. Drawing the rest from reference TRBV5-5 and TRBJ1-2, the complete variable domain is DAGVTQSPTHLIKTRGQQVTLRCSPISGHKSVSWYQQVLGQGPQFIFQYYEKEERGRGNFPDRFSARQFPNYSSELNVNALLLGDSALYLCASSSYGSNYGYTFGSGTRLTVV.

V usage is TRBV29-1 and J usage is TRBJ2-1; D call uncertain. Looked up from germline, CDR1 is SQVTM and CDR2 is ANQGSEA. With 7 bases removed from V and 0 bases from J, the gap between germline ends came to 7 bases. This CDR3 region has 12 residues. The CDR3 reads CSGADSYNEQFF. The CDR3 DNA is TGCAGCGGTGCCGACTCCTACAATGAGCAGTTCTTC.

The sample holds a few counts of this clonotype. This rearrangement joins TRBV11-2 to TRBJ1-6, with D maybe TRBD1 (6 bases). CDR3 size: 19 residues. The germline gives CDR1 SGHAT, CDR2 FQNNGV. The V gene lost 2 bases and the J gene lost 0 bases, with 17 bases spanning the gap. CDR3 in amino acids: CASSLNTGPSSSYNSPLHF. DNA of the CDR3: TGTGCCAGCAGCTTAAATACAGGGCCGTCGAGCTCCTATAATTCACCCCTCCACTTT.